Presented here are 19 T cell receptor beta chains from one specimen sequenced in a study of blood T cell repertoires in COVID-19. TCRdb keeps only in-frame clones here, not all; method: immunoSEQ multiplex PCR. The sample includes about 300,000 clones, around four fifths of them seen just once. Specimen: peripheral blood. These receptors all come from a woman aged 50 to 60 with acute or convalescent COVID-19.

This clone was seen just once. The sample carries other DNA sequences with the same CDR3. The J gene is TRBJ1-5, the V gene TRBV18, with no clear D. Trimming took off 5 bases at V and 2 bases at J, with 7 bases between the two ends. This CDR3 has 13 amino acids. From germline, CDR1 is KGHSH and CDR2 LQKENI. CDR3 loop: CASSSQGNQPQHF. CDR3 bases: TGTGCCAGCTCATCGCAGGGCAATCAGCCCCAGCATTTT.

This clone was picked up one time. The V gene is TRBV4-1, the J gene TRBJ1-2, with D perhaps matching TRBD1 (6 bases). Germline assignment: CDR1 MGHRA and CDR2 YSYEKL. The CDR3 has 14 amino acids. Deletions cut 0 bases from V and 4 bases from J, with 9 bases between. CDR3 amino acids: CASSQEEDSYGYTF. The CDR3 region has the DNA TGCGCCAGCAGCCAAGAAGAGGACAGCTATGGCTACACCTTC.

The chain has TRBV5-4 and TRBJ2-7; TRBD1 agrees at 7 bases. J was trimmed by 6 bases and V by 5 bases; bases with no gene match: 14. The CDR3 contains 15 residues. The germline CDR1 and CDR2 sequences are SGHNT and YYREEE (reference sequence). CDR3 amino acids: CASSSRGTAQFEQYF. For the CDR3, the DNA is TGTGCCAGCAGTTCGAGGGGGACAGCCCAGTTCGAGCAGTACTTC.

The DNA of the CDR3 is TGTGCCAGCAGCGGGGGACTTCCCTCCTACAATGAGCAGTTCTTC. Amino acids: CASSGGLPSYNEQFF. This chain uses TRBV2 with TRBJ2-1, with D possibly being TRBD2 (6 bases). V was cut by 6 bases and J by 0 bases, with 12 bases left in between. CDR1 is SNHLY, CDR2 FYNNEI, per germline. CDR3 length: 15 residues. Drawing the rest from reference TRBV2 and TRBJ2-1, the complete variable domain is EPEVTQTPSHQVTQMGQEVILRCVPISNHLYFYWYRQILGQKVEFLVSFYNNEISEKSEIFDDQFSVERPDGSNFTLKIRSTKLEDSAMYFCASSGGLPSYNEQFFGPGTRLTVL.

The chain joins TRBV3-1 (or the pseudogene TRBV3-2) to TRBJ2-5; D is perhaps TRBD2 (6 bases). V shed 4 bases and J shed 3 bases, with 18 bases lying between them. Germline V gives CDR1 LGHDT, CDR2 YNNKEL (reference sequence). The CDR3 runs 16 residues. CDR3 sequence reads: CASSLFPGLLKETQYF. The CDR3 coding sequence is TGTGCCAGCAGCCTATTCCCGGGACTCCTAAAAGAGACCCAGTACTTC.

The chain is built from TRBV5-1 and TRBJ2-2; no reliable D call. The CDR3 consists of 16 residues. V was pared by 2 bases and J by 0 bases, with 11 bases between. Germline V gives CDR1 SGHRS, CDR2 YFSETQ. The CDR3 loop is CASSLVPGANTGELFF. The CDR3 DNA reads TGCGCCAGCAGCTTAGTCCCCGGTGCGAACACCGGGGAGCTGTTTTTT.

This rearrangement joins TRBV5-1 to TRBJ2-1; the D gene is possibly TRBD2 (5 bases). The ends were cut back, 0 bases at V and 7 bases at J, with 11 bases in the middle. CDR1 and CDR2 from the germline V gene are SGHRS and YFSETQ. The CDR3 has 14 amino acids. The CDR3 loop is CASSLAASWNEQFF. Written as DNA, the CDR3 is TGCGCCAGCAGCTTGGCCGCTAGCTGGAATGAGCAGTTCTTC.

The CDR3 here is CASSQAGNQQETQYF. DNA of the CDR3: TGTGCCAGCAGCCAGGCAGGGAACCAACAAGAGACCCAGTACTTC. The rearrangement uses TRBV4-2 and TRBJ2-5; possibly TRBD1 for D (5 bases). V shed 3 bases and J shed 2 bases, with 13 bases lying between them. There are 15 residues in the CDR3. Germline assignment: CDR1 LGHNA and CDR2 YNFKEQ.

The rearrangement uses TRBV7-9 and TRBJ2-2, with 9 bases fitting TRBD2. CDR1 is SEHNR, CDR2 FQNEAQ, per germline (reference sequence). Trimming took 2 bases from V and 7 from J; bases not matched to a gene: 8. The CDR3 is 16 residues long. The chain's CDR3 is CASSLFSSGGYGELFF. Written as DNA, the CDR3 is TGTGCCAGCAGCTTATTCAGTAGCGGGGGATACGGGGAGCTGTTTTTT.

The chain joins TRBV10-3 to TRBJ1-4; 10 positions match TRBD1. Germline trimming cut 6 bases from V and 8 bases from J; bases unmatched to any gene: 9. Germline V CDR1 and CDR2: ENHRY, SYGVKD. The CDR3 sequence is 15 residues long. This CDR3 reads CAIRNPGQGQEKLFF. The CDR3 DNA sequence: TGTGCCATCAGGAATCCGGGACAGGGGCAAGAAAAACTGTTTTTT.

Note on this clone: This same CDR3 is encoded by further DNA sequences in the sample. V and J are TRBV19 and TRBJ1-2, with D possibly being TRBD1 (6 bases). CDR1 and CDR2 from the germline V gene are LNHDA and SQIVND (reference sequence). The CDR3 covers 13 residues. V lost 3 bases and J 2 bases, leaving 7 bases between the germline ends. The CDR3 sequence: CASSIRGNYGYTF. The CDR3 bases are TGTGCCAGTAGTATTAGGGGGAACTATGGCTACACCTTC.

The chain combines TRBV6-1 with TRBJ2-7; D is uncertain. The ends were cut back, 2 bases at V and 6 bases at J, with 5 bases in the middle. The CDR3 is 11 residues long. The germline CDR1 and CDR2 sequences are MNHNS and SASEGT. Written as DNA, the CDR3 is TGTGCCAGCAGTGAACCGGGCGAGCAGTACGTC. Its protein is CASSEPGEQYV.

The genes are TRBV3-1 (or the pseudogene TRBV3-2) and TRBJ2-3; tentatively, D is TRBD2 (5 bases). The CDR3 has 14 amino acids. The germline V gene encodes CDR1 LGHDT and CDR2 YNNKEL (reference sequence). V lost 1 base and J 1 base, leaving 6 bases between the germline ends. CDR3 region: CASSQVGGTDTQYF. The CDR3, as DNA: TGTGCCAGCAGCCAAGTCGGGGGCACAGATACGCAGTATTTT.

This clone has just a few counts. The chain couples TRBV19 to TRBJ2-7, with 8 bases aligning to TRBD1. V lost 6 bases, J lost 5 bases, and 9 bases stayed unmatched. The germline V gene encodes CDR1 LNHDA and CDR2 SQIVND (reference sequence). This CDR3 is built from 14 residues. CDR3 nucleotides: TGTGCCAGTAGCACCAGACAGGGGACCAACGAGCAGTACTTC. Amino acids: CASSTRQGTNEQYF.

The DNA for the CDR3 is TGTGCCAGTAGTCCAGGGACTGAGAGGAACAATCAGCCCCAGCATTTT. This translates into CASSPGTERNNQPQHF. This chain connects TRBV19 to TRBJ1-5, with D perhaps TRBD1 (5 bases). CDR3 length equals 16 residues. V lost 5 bases and J 3 bases, leaving 17 bases between the germline ends. CDR1 LNHDA and CDR2 SQIVND come from the germline V gene (reference sequence).

The genes are TRBV15 and TRBJ2-1, with 11 bases fitting TRBD2. This CDR3 is 17 amino acids long. The junction had 8 bases not matched to a gene; V was cut back by 0 bases and J by 7 bases. Germline CDR1 reads LNHNV; CDR2 reads YYDKDF (reference sequence). The CDR3 region has the DNA TGTGCCACCAGCAGAGAGACTAGCGGGGTCATCCGGAATGAGCAGTTCTTC. This translates into CATSRETSGVIRNEQFF.

The rearrangement links TRBV10-3 to TRBJ1-5; D remains ambiguous. V was trimmed by 6 bases and J by 1 base, leaving 7 bases between them. Germline V gives CDR1 ENHRY, CDR2 SYGVKD. This CDR3 contains 13 residues. This CDR3 reads CAIRGGSNQPQHF. CDR3 coding DNA: TGTGCCATCAGGGGAGGAAGCAATCAGCCCCAGCATTTT.

The V gene is TRBV19, the J gene TRBJ1-5; D may be TRBD1 (5 bases). The CDR3 runs to 14 residues. Germline V lookup: CDR1 LNHDA, CDR2 SQIVND (reference sequence). Trimming removed 8 bases from V and 1 base from J, with 12 bases in between. CDR3 nucleotides: TGTGCCAGTCAAGGGGAAAGGAGCAATCAGCCCCAGCATTTT. It specifies CASQGERSNQPQHF.

This chain connects TRBV2 to TRBJ1-2; no firm D call. V was pared by 8 bases and J by 2 bases, with 9 bases between. CDR1 is SNHLY and CDR2 is FYNNEI in the germline V gene. This CDR3 has 12 residues. CDR3 residues: CASPGSNYGYTF. The CDR3 bases are TGTGCCAGCCCCGGGTCCAACTATGGCTACACCTTC.